Listed below are T cell receptor beta chains from one sample, sequenced in a study of shared clonotypes between healthy human individuals. The table came from immunoSEQ multiplex PCR; TCRdb's copy has only in-frame clones and leaves some out. The data hold 800,000 to 950,000 clones, with 95% to 97% observed a single time. The sample taken for sequencing was naive CD8+ T cells sorted from blood. The receptor set was obtained from a man aged 30-40 years in good health. Each CDR3 is given with its conserved first and last residue. A D gene is named only where the DNA matches it firmly. The size field is filled for only some rows; it gives once, few, many or a size class.

TRBJ2-5,TRBV28,-,-,CASRPDSQETQYF,TGTGCCAGCAGACCTGACAGCCAAGAGACCCAGTACTTC
TRBJ2-1,TRBV18,once,TRBD1,CASSPGTGMLNEQFF,TGTGCCAGCTCACCAGGGACAGGGATGTTAAATGAGCAGTTCTTC
TRBJ2-1,TRBV29-1,-,-,CSVVTVDINEQFF,TGCAGCGTTGTAACAGTCGATATAAATGAGCAGTTCTTC
TRBJ2-7,TRBV27,once,-,CASSLTGQGIYEQYF,TGTGCCAGCAGTTTAACGGGACAAGGGATCTACGAGCAGTACTTC
TRBJ2-3,TRBV27,-,TRBD2,CASRRLAGNADTQYF,TGTGCCAGCAGACGACTAGCGGGGAATGCAGATACGCAGTATTTT
TRBJ2-1,TRBV5-5,-,TRBD2,CASSPMLLAGTGEQFF,TGTGCCAGCAGCCCGATGTTACTAGCGGGAACGGGAGAGCAGTTCTTC
TRBJ2-1,TRBV7-9,once,-,CASSLAPSARGSYNEQFF,TGTGCCAGCAGCTTAGCGCCGAGCGCGAGGGGCTCCTACAATGAGCAGTTCTTC
TRBJ2-3,TRBV7-9,-,-,CASSPGVFLPDTQYF,TGTGCCAGCAGTCCCGGGGTATTTTTGCCTGATACGCAGTATTTT
TRBJ1-1,TRBV29-1,-,-,CSVEMDSREAFF,TGCAGCGTTGAAATGGACAGTCGTGAAGCTTTCTTT
TRBJ1-5,TRBV9,-,TRBD1,CASSAAGGSNQPQHF,TGTGCCAGCAGCGCAGCAGGGGGGAGCAATCAGCCCCAGCATTTT
TRBJ2-7,TRBV18,-,-,CASSIGESGIYEQYF,TGTGCCAGCTCGATCGGAGAGTCCGGTATTTACGAGCAGTACTTC
TRBJ2-1,TRBV7-6,once,TRBD2,CASRRTSGTYNEQFF,TGTGCCAGCAGGAGGACTAGCGGGACCTACAATGAGCAGTTCTTC
TRBJ1-5,TRBV5-4,-,-,CASSLGAGENQPQHF,TGTGCCAGCAGCTTGGGAGCGGGGGAGAATCAGCCCCAGCATTTT
TRBJ2-7,TRBV5-1,-,TRBD2,CASSPIAGRNSYEQYF,TGCGCCAGCAGCCCCATAGCGGGGCGTAACTCCTACGAGCAGTACTTC
TRBJ1-6,TRBV4-3,-,-,CASSQDDGALSYNSPLHF,TGCGCCAGCAGCCAAGATGACGGGGCCCTCTCCTATAATTCACCCCTCCACTTT
TRBJ2-7,TRBV4-3,-,TRBD2,CASSQGTGGWYEQYF,TGCGCCAGCAGCCAAGGAACGGGAGGATGGTACGAGCAGTACTTC
TRBJ2-2,TRBV27,-,-,CASTEGNFAGELFF,TGTGCCAGCACGGAGGGGAATTTCGCCGGGGAGCTGTTTTTT
TRBJ1-5,TRBV7-9,-,TRBD1,CASSYKSGGGNQPQHF,TGTGCCAGCAGTTATAAATCAGGGGGCGGCAATCAGCCCCAGCATTTT
TRBJ2-7,TRBV27,-,-,CASSFRGATSYEQYF,TGTGCCAGCAGTTTTAGGGGGGCAACCTCCTACGAGCAGTACTTC
TRBJ2-1,TRBV29-1,-,TRBD2,CSVEDPSGHFEYNEQFF,TGCAGCGTTGAAGACCCTAGCGGGCACTTTGAATACAATGAGCAGTTCTTC
TRBJ2-7,TRBV7-6,-,-,CASSTPPYEQYF,TGTGCCAGCAGCACGCCCCCGTACGAGCAGTACTTC
TRBJ1-2,TRBV27,-,-,CASSFYGGGNYGYTF,TGTGCCAGCAGTTTTTACGGGGGGGGCAACTATGGCTACACCTTC
TRBJ2-7,TRBV11-3,-,TRBD2,CASSPGTSSHEQYF,TGTGCCAGCAGCCCGGGGACTAGCAGCCACGAGCAGTACTTC
TRBJ1-1,TRBV14,once,-,CASSRSFRGWVNTEAFF,TGTGCCAGCAGCCGGTCGTTTAGGGGCTGGGTAAACACTGAAGCTTTCTTT
TRBJ2-3,TRBV6-1,-,-,CASSEFGAGRGPTLYTQYF,TGTGCCAGCAGTGAATTTGGGGCAGGGCGAGGTCCTACCTTGTATACGCAGTATTTT
TRBJ1-2,TRBV28,-,-,CASSFLGVSNYGYTF,TGTGCCAGCAGTTTCCTTGGGGTATCCAACTATGGCTACACCTTC
TRBJ2-3,TRBV5-1,once,-,CASSPTPGFGTDTQYF,TGCGCCAGCAGCCCCACCCCGGGATTCGGAACAGATACGCAGTATTTT
TRBJ2-2,TRBV7-9,-,-,CASSLDIAESTGELFF,TGTGCCAGCAGCTTAGATATTGCGGAGAGCACCGGGGAGCTGTTTTTT
TRBJ1-2,TRBV19,-,-,CATSMLQGGFLAGYTF,TGTGCCACCTCTATGTTACAGGGAGGATTTCTCGCTGGCTACACCTTC
TRBJ2-2,TRBV7-7,-,-,CASSEGTGISHLFF,TGTGCTAGCAGCGAAGGAACAGGGATTTCCCACCTGTTTTTT
TRBJ1-2,TRBV7-8,-,TRBD1,CASSPGQGSSYGYTF,TGTGCCAGCAGCCCAGGACAGGGCTCTTCTTATGGCTACACCTTC
TRBJ1-2,TRBV19,-,TRBD1,CASSALTGRGSVGYTF,TGTGCCAGTAGTGCCTTGACAGGGAGAGGTTCGGTCGGCTACACCTTC
TRBJ1-5,TRBV28,-,TRBD1,CASSFPGQGADQPQHF,TGTGCCAGCAGTTTCCCGGGACAGGGGGCTGATCAGCCCCAGCATTTT
TRBJ2-1,TRBV19,once,-,CASSIMSSTYNEQFF,TGTGCCAGTAGTATCATGTCGTCAACTTACAATGAGCAGTTCTTC
TRBJ2-7,TRBV7-9,-,-,CASSPDSPYEQYF,TGTGCCAGCAGCCCAGACAGCCCCTACGAGCAGTACTTC
TRBJ2-7,TRBV27,-,TRBD1,CASSPRQGEQYF,TGTGCCAGCAGTCCCAGACAGGGTGAGCAGTACTTC
TRBJ2-1,TRBV11-2,-,-,CASSLAGEQFF,TGTGCCAGCAGTTTAGCAGGTGAGCAGTTCTTC
TRBJ2-2,TRBV9,-,-,CASSARQYTGELFF,TGTGCCAGCAGCGCCCGACAGTACACCGGGGAGCTGTTTTTT
TRBJ2-7,TRBV7-6,once,TRBD1,CASSLRTGEHYEQYF,TGTGCCAGCAGCTTACGTACAGGGGAGCACTACGAGCAGTACTTC
TRBJ2-7,TRBV27,-,-,CASSLHYRSYEQYF,TGTGCCAGCAGTCTTCACTACAGATCCTACGAGCAGTACTTC
TRBJ2-7,TRBV27,-,-,CASSLWASANYEQYF,TGTGCCAGCAGTTTATGGGCTAGCGCCAACTACGAGCAGTACTTC